This T cell receptor (beta chain) stems from a study of T cells in Graves' hyperthyroidism and ophthalmopathy. In the study overall: Peripheral blood collection took place at initial diagnosis, before any treatment.

Worth noting for this clonotype: Its antigen is unidentified.

TCR beta CDR3 regions were amplified from RNA. Researchers ran a first-round RT-PCR on the TCR CDR3 using the HTBI primer set. A single record per CDR3 protein comes from TCRdb applying MiXCR to the multiplex PCR reads. Altogether approximately 210,000 distinct CDR3 sequences are present, about a sixth being singletons, with the ten largest covering around 50%. Germline values: CDR1 GTSNPN, CDR2 SVGIG (reference sequence). V lost 2 bases to trimming and J lost 3 bases, with 14 bases between them. The CDR3 has 14 residues. Broader study findings: Most expanded thyroid clonotypes above 0.001 recurred in blood. For ophthalmopathy, model prediction preceded onset by a median roughly 5.9 months.

Sample: blood. This receptor was obtained from a man over 45 with Graves' hyperthyroidism. The chain is built from TRBV30 and TRBJ2-7; perhaps D is TRBD1 or TRBD2 (5 bases each). The CDR3 sequence is CAWSRGDGDYEQYF. The CDR3 nucleotides read TGTGCCTGGAGTAGGGGAGATGGCGACTACGAGCAGTACTTC.